Shown below are 14 T cell receptor beta chains from a single sample sequenced in a study of regulatory T cells in long-lasting Graves disease. Time point defined: persistent/refractory GD, antithyroid drugs over 5 years with positive TRAb. Isolated PBMC RNA provided the starting material for the TCR library. Construction of the TCR beta libraries employed iRepertoire HTBI primers in conjunction with Arm-PCR of CDR3 regions. TCRdb analysed the multiplex PCR reads with MiXCR anew, one entry per CDR3 protein. The table has 600,000 to 800,000 distinct CDR3 sequences, around 30% seen once. The material sequenced was peripheral blood mononuclear cells (PBMCs), taken when the disease was refractory, from a patient treated with antithyroid drugs. These receptors all stem from a female donor with Graves disease.

Ten or more counts support this clonotype. This chain uses TRBV29-1 with TRBJ2-5; no firm D call. CDR1 is SQVTM, CDR2 ANQGSEA, per germline. This CDR3 is 10 amino acids long. Trimming shortened V by 6 bases and J by 3 bases, and 5 bases separated the two germline ends. The CDR3 coding sequence is TGCAGCGTCGCTGAAGAGACCCAGTACTTC. Residues: CSVAEETQYF.

The V gene is TRBV5-4, the J gene TRBJ1-4; 8 bases fit TRBD1. Germline lookup yields CDR1 SGHNT and CDR2 YYREEE (reference sequence). Trimming at V came to 3 bases and at J to 8 bases, leaving 9 bases not matched to a gene. The CDR3 loop spans 15 amino acids. The CDR3 sequence: CASSSYDRGREKLFF. The CDR3 DNA sequence: TGTGCCAGCAGCTCCTACGACAGGGGCAGGGAAAAACTGTTTTTT.

This clonotype was seen repeatedly, ten times or more. This chain connects TRBV6-2 or TRBV6-3 to TRBJ1-5; 9 bases align to TRBD1. Germline CDR1 and CDR2: MNHEY and SVGEGT. The junction had 8 bases not matched to a gene; V was cut back by 4 bases and J by 4 bases. The CDR3 length is 16 residues. As DNA, the CDR3 is TGTGCCAGCAGTTTACAGGGGGCCCGAGGGAATCAGCCCCAGCATTTT. Translation: CASSLQGARGNQPQHF.

This clonotype was counted once. This rearrangement joins TRBV30 to TRBJ1-1; D remains ambiguous. CDR3 length equals 14 residues. The V and J ends lost 4 bases and 1 base respectively, with 13 bases between them. Germline V gene lookup returns CDR1 GTSNPN and CDR2 SVGIG (reference sequence). The CDR3 region has the DNA TGTGCCTGGAAAGCGCGGAGGGCGAACACTGAAGCTTTCTTT. Amino acid sequence: CAWKARRANTEAFF.

V gene TRBV29-1 combines with J gene TRBJ2-5; 7 bases fit TRBD2. The V and J ends lost 6 bases and 5 bases, in that order; junction bases with no gene match: 12. The germline V gene has CDR1 SQVTM and CDR2 ANQGSEA. There are 14 residues in the CDR3. The DNA for the CDR3 is TGCAGCGTCCCTTGGGGTCTCGGGGGGGAGACCCAGTACTTC. This encodes CSVPWGLGGETQYF.

V is TRBV5-6 and J is TRBJ1-5; TRBD1 aligns across 9 bases. J was trimmed by 4 bases and V by 4 bases; bases with no gene match: 6. The CDR3 is made up of 15 amino acids. Looked up from germline, CDR1 is SGHDT and CDR2 is YYEEEE. The CDR3 protein is CASSLDRGANQPQHF. The CDR3 coding sequence is TGTGCCAGCAGCCTAGACAGGGGGGCAAATCAGCCCCAGCATTTT.

This clonotype was seen a few times. The gene calls are TRBV12-3 or TRBV12-4 and TRBJ2-2, with D unresolved. Trimming left V 4 bases short and J 0 bases short, with 15 bases between. The CDR3 consists of 17 residues. CDR3 sequence: CASSSMWRFANTGELFF. Written as DNA, the CDR3 is TGTGCCAGCAGTTCCATGTGGCGGTTCGCGAACACCGGGGAGCTGTTTTTT.

The V gene is TRBV20-1, the J gene TRBJ1-6, with D tentatively TRBD1 (6 bases). Trimming cost V 3 bases and J 8 bases, with 14 bases left between them. Germline values: CDR1 DFQATT, CDR2 SNEGSKA (reference sequence). This CDR3 comprises 14 residues. The CDR3 sequence: CSASLGGSDSPLHF. DNA for the CDR3: TGCAGTGCTAGTCTGGGGGGCAGTGATTCACCCCTCCACTTT.

The chain joins TRBV10-3 to TRBJ1-2; 9 nucleotides agree with TRBD1. The V gene's germline CDR1 is ENHRY and CDR2 SYGVKD. The CDR3 has 12 residues. Trimming cost V 7 bases and J 6 bases; bases outside gene matches: 3. This chain's CDR3 is CAIKRTGDGYTF. The CDR3 DNA follows: TGTGCCATCAAAAGGACAGGGGATGGCTACACCTTC.

A single count supports this clonotype. The J gene is TRBJ1-2, the V gene TRBV6-1; 7 nucleotides match TRBD1. The germline CDR1 and CDR2 sequences are MNHNS and SASEGT. The V and J ends lost 6 bases and 5 bases, in that order; junction bases with no gene match: 15. This CDR3 region has 16 residues. CDR3 DNA: TGTGCCAGCAGGACCCTTATCCCCGGGACAGATTATGGCTACACCTTC. Residues: CASRTLIPGTDYGYTF.

This clonotype was seen only once. The chain employs TRBV28 and TRBJ1-3; D unclear. The CDR3 consists of 12 residues. V was cut by 6 bases and J by 4 bases, with 7 bases left in between. Germline assignment: CDR1 MDHEN and CDR2 SYDVKM. CDR3 region: CASRTPGNTIYF. For the CDR3, the DNA is TGTGCCAGCAGAACTCCGGGAAACACCATATATTTT.

V is TRBV5-1 and J is TRBJ2-7; 12 nucleotides match TRBD2. The CDR3 consists of 16 residues. Germline V gives CDR1 SGHRS, CDR2 YFSETQ. V dropped 3 bases and J dropped 4; count of bases not matched to a gene: 8. This CDR3 reads CASSSGLAGPPYEQYF. Written as DNA, the CDR3 is TGCGCCAGCAGCTCAGGACTAGCGGGACCCCCTTACGAGCAGTACTTC.

A few counts support this clonotype. The chain recombines TRBV29-1 with TRBJ1-2, with a possible D match to TRBD1 (6 bases). The germline V and J ends were trimmed by 4 bases and 4 bases, with 13 bases remaining between them. The CDR3 runs to 13 residues. CDR1 is SQVTM, CDR2 ANQGSEA, per germline. The CDR3 coding sequence is TGCAGCGTTGGTGAGGGGGGGGTCTATGGCTACACCTTC. Its translation is CSVGEGGVYGYTF.

As concerns this clonotype: Given a much more abundant clone one base away, this may be a read error. V gene TRBV3-1 combines with J gene TRBJ1-2; 10 bases align to TRBD1. The CDR3 has 13 residues. The V and J ends lost 6 bases and 4 bases, in that order; junction bases with no gene match: 2. CDR1 and CDR2 (germline): LGHDT, YNNKEL (reference sequence). As DNA, the CDR3 is TGTGCCAGCAGGCGACAGGGGGCCTATGGCTACACCTTC. It yields the protein CASRRQGAYGYTF.